Following are 13 T cell receptor beta chains from one sample sequenced in a study of identifying expanded T cells in peripheral blood. This table comes from immunoSEQ multiplex PCR, and its TCRdb copy is limited to in-frame clones, with some not included. The sample has about 91,000 clones, roughly 90% seen once. The sample consisted of blood. The receptors originated from a person between 18 and 70 years old in good health.

This clone was counted a single time. The chain combines TRBV6-5 with TRBJ2-1; 7 bases map to TRBD2. The V gene end was trimmed by 1 base and the J gene end by 8 bases; junction bases not matched to a gene: 5. The CDR3 extends over 14 amino acids. CDR1 and CDR2 (germline): MNHEY, SVGAGI. The CDR3 reads CASSYYTAGDEQFF. The CDR3 DNA reads TGTGCCAGCAGTTACTACACCGCGGGGGATGAGCAGTTCTTC.

The chain couples TRBV4-1 to TRBJ1-1; D remains unclear. CDR3 length equals 13 residues. The V and J ends lost 0 bases and 5 bases respectively, with 7 bases between them. Germline loops: CDR1 MGHRA, CDR2 YSYEKL. The CDR3 sequence: CASSQEPGTEAFF. DNA of the CDR3: TGCGCCAGCAGCCAAGAGCCGGGGACTGAAGCTTTCTTT.

The chain uses TRBV5-1 and TRBJ2-7, with 13 bases fitting TRBD2. Germline loops: CDR1 SGHRS, CDR2 YFSETQ. This CDR3 comprises 14 residues. Trimming cost V 7 bases and J 4 bases; bases outside gene matches: 5. This CDR3 is CASSGTSGDYEQYF. The CDR3 DNA reads as TGCGCCAGCTCCGGGACTAGCGGGGATTACGAGCAGTACTTC.

The chain combines TRBV30 with TRBJ1-1; the D is unclear. Germline loops: CDR1 GTSNPN, CDR2 SVGIG (reference sequence). The CDR3 sequence is 11 residues long. V was clipped by 5 bases and J by 3 bases, with 7 bases between them. The CDR3 protein is CAWGPDTEAFF. In DNA form, the CDR3 reads TGTGCCTGGGGCCCCGACACTGAAGCTTTCTTT.

The chain couples TRBV18 to TRBJ1-1, with D possibly matching TRBD1 (5 bases). The V gene's germline CDR1 is KGHSH and CDR2 LQKENI. The CDR3 is 18 amino acids. The V end lost 6 bases, the J end lost 4 bases, and 27 bases lay between the germline ends. CDR3 protein: CASSPYDGTGVAATEAFF. CDR3 sequence (DNA): TGTGCCAGCTCGCCTTATGACGGGACGGGGGTCGCGGCCACTGAAGCTTTCTTT.

The rearrangement uses TRBV19 and TRBJ2-1, with 8 bases that match TRBD1. The V segment lost 4 bases and the J segment 4 bases; nucleotides outside the gene matches: 12. The germline V gene encodes CDR1 LNHDA and CDR2 SQIVND (reference sequence). This CDR3 contains 17 residues. Written as DNA, the CDR3 is TGTGCCAGTAGTACCCCAGGGGGCGCAGGGCCGTACAATGAGCAGTTCTTC. The encoded protein is CASSTPGGAGPYNEQFF.

V is TRBV2 and J is TRBJ2-1; 10 bases align to TRBD2. The V gene's germline CDR1 is SNHLY and CDR2 FYNNEI. V shed 3 bases and J 7 bases; nucleotides not matched to a gene: 9. This CDR3 is 16 amino acids long. CDR3 in amino acids: CASSELAGASGNEQFF. CDR3 DNA sequence: TGTGCCAGCAGTGAGCTAGCGGGGGCTTCAGGGAATGAGCAGTTCTTC.

The chain is built from TRBV28 and TRBJ2-7; TRBD1 matches at 9 bases. The CDR3 covers 13 residues. V lost 6 bases to trimming and J lost 5 bases; unmatched junction nucleotides: 5. CDR1 and CDR2 (germline): MDHEN, SYDVKM. CDR3 amino acids: CASRGTGPHEQYF. CDR3 nucleotide sequence: TGTGCCAGCAGAGGGACAGGGCCACACGAGCAGTACTTC. Complete variable domain (other parts from reference TRBV28 and TRBJ2-7): DVKVTQSSRYLVKRTGEKVFLECVQDMDHENMFWYRQDPGLGLRLIYFSYDVKMKEKGDIPEGYSVSREKKERFSLILESASTNQTSMYLCASRGTGPHEQYFGPGTRLTVT.

The rearrangement joins TRBV29-1 to TRBJ2-5; the D gene is possibly TRBD2 (6 bases). The CDR3 contains 14 residues. V lost 2 bases to trimming and J lost 1 base, with 11 bases between them. Germline-derived CDR1 and CDR2 are SQVTM and ANQGSEA. CDR3 region: CSVEMGRIQETQYF. DNA for the CDR3: TGCAGCGTTGAAATGGGGAGGATCCAAGAGACCCAGTACTTC. The variable domain in full, completed from reference TRBV29-1 and TRBJ2-5, reads SAVISQKPSRDICQRGTSLTIQCQVDSQVTMMFWYRQQPGQSLTLIATANQGSEATYESGFVIDKFPISRPNLTFSTLTVSNMSPEDSSIYLCSVEMGRIQETQYFGPGTRLLVL.

V and J are TRBV18 and TRBJ2-5; no reliable D call. Per the germline V gene, CDR1 is KGHSH and CDR2 is LQKENI. V was clipped by 5 bases and J by 2 bases, with 6 bases between them. CDR3 size: 12 residues. The CDR3 DNA reads TGTGCCAGCTCATATTGGCAAGAGACCCAGTACTTC. Its translation: CASSYWQETQYF.

In nucleotides, the CDR3 is TGTGCCAGCAGCCACGGAAGGGGTGGTGAGCAGTTCTTC. This gives the protein CASSHGRGGEQFF. The chain is built from TRBV5-8 and TRBJ2-1; the D gene is possibly TRBD1 (5 bases). V lost 4 bases, J lost 9 bases, and 14 bases lay in between. Germline V gene sequence: CDR1 SGHTS, CDR2 YDEGEE. The CDR3 length is 13 residues.

The chain links TRBV7-2 to TRBJ1-1, with D tentatively TRBD1 (5 bases). Germline lookup yields CDR1 SGHTA and CDR2 FQGNSA. CDR3 length: 13 residues. The V end lost 7 bases, the J end lost 3 bases, and 12 bases lay between the germline ends. CDR3 in amino acids: CASTAGTHTEAFF. CDR3 bases: TGTGCCAGCACCGCGGGGACCCACACTGAAGCTTTCTTT.

The chain couples TRBV4-1 to TRBJ2-7; D is unresolved. The V gene's germline CDR1 is MGHRA and CDR2 YSYEKL. Trimming took 0 bases from V and 2 from J, leaving 11 bases between them. The CDR3 loop spans 15 amino acids. CDR3 protein: CASSQDSVRAYEQYF. DNA for the CDR3: TGCGCCAGCAGCCAAGATTCCGTAAGAGCCTACGAGCAGTACTTC.